This T cell receptor (beta chain) was captured by sequencing in a study of blood T cell repertoires in COVID-19. Produced via immunoSEQ multiplex PCR; TCRdb's table is partial and in-frame only. The sample lists around 270,000 clones; about 80% were seen once. Per germline, CDR1 KGHSH and CDR2 LQKENI. The CDR3 extends over 15 amino acids. V dropped 5 bases and J dropped 1 base, with 9 bases sitting between them. Seattle patient enrollment occurred during active infection, with longitudinal follow-up thereafter. The sequencing sample was made of peripheral blood. The sequence was collected from a person aged 65-85 years with COVID-19, enrolled during active disease. The V gene is TRBV18, the J gene TRBJ2-6; D might be TRBD1 (6 bases). The CDR3 region has the DNA TGTGCCAGCTCAGTCGACAGGTCTGGGGCCAACGTCCTGACTTTC. This sequence encodes CASSVDRSGANVLTF.